These 25 T cell receptor beta chains originate from one sample sequenced in a study of blood T cells in healthy people across ages. The authors ran a second PCR of roughly 6 to 12 cycles using a sample-barcoded 5' primer and a J-beta primer mix. TCRdb called the 5' RACE reads again in MiXCR, with one record for every CDR3 protein. The data hold some 1.5 million distinct CDR3 sequences, with 28% observed a single time. Specimen: blood. The receptors originated from a woman in her 30s in good health.

This clonotype appeared a single time. The chain is built from TRBV27 and TRBJ1-3, with D perhaps matching TRBD1 (6 bases). CDR1 and CDR2 (germline): MNHEY, SMNVEV (reference sequence). This CDR3 contains 15 residues. V was pared by 8 bases and J by 0 bases, with 14 bases between. CDR3 amino acids: CASGGALYSGNTIYF. CDR3 nucleotides: TGTGCCAGCGGGGGGGCTCTCTACTCTGGAAACACCATATATTTT.

This clonotype was picked up many times. This rearrangement joins TRBV7-9 to TRBJ1-2, with a tentative D call TRBD1 (5 bases). Germline loops: CDR1 SEHNR, CDR2 FQNEAQ (reference sequence). This CDR3 region has 15 residues. Deletions cut 2 bases from V and 6 bases from J, with 16 bases between. For the CDR3, the DNA is TGTGCCAGCAGCTTATGGATGGGGGAAATGGATGGCTACACCTTC. Protein: CASSLWMGEMDGYTF.

Comments on this clonotype: A read error likely explains this, since a far larger clone differs by one base. This chain connects TRBV6-5 to TRBJ2-7, with unresolved D. The CDR3 sequence is 11 residues long. Looked up from germline, CDR1 is MNHEY and CDR2 is SVGAGI. The V and J ends lost 1 base and 6 bases respectively, with 4 bases between them. The chain's CDR3 is CASSYYGEQYF. CDR3 nucleotides: TGTGCCAGCAGTTACTATGGCGAGCAGTACTTC.

In its sample, this clonotype was seen a few times. V is TRBV7-6 and J is TRBJ2-3, with TRBD1 identical over 9 bases. With V trimmed by 4 bases and J by 3 bases, 20 bases remained unmatched. Germline CDR1 SGHVS, CDR2 FNYEAQ. CDR3 length: 20 residues. As DNA, the CDR3 is TGTGCCAGCAGCTCTTCAGGGCTGAGGTCCGGGACAGGGAATACAGATACGCAGTATTTT. Its translation is CASSSSGLRSGTGNTDTQYF.

This clonotype was counted once. One junction end disagrees with the germline gene, perhaps due to a read error. V gene TRBV7-9 combines with J gene TRBJ2-3; D gene unclear. The CDR3 covers 17 residues. The germline gives CDR1 SEHNR, CDR2 FQNEAQ (reference sequence). The CDR3 DNA follows: TGTGCCAGCAGCTTATCCCAGCGAACTAACCCCACAGATACGCGGTATTTT. Its protein is CASSLSQRTNPTDTRYF.

The V gene is TRBV6-5, the J gene TRBJ1-5; D gene uncertain. CDR3 size: 12 residues. CDR1 is MNHEY, CDR2 SVGAGI, per germline. V was cut by 6 bases and J by 13 bases, with 16 bases left in between. The CDR3 region is CASSVPTGEQHF. CDR3 DNA: TGTGCCAGCAGCGTGCCGACGGGTGAACAGCATTTT.

Remarks on this clonotype: This could be a read error, since a much larger clone is one nucleotide away. This sequence joins TRBV7-9 and TRBJ2-1; TRBD2 agrees at 13 bases. CDR1 SEHNR and CDR2 FQNEAQ come from the germline V gene (reference sequence). There are 20 residues in the CDR3. DNA of the CDR3: TGTGCCAGCGGCTTAACAGATCCGGGACTAGCGGGGCGCTCCTACAATGAGCAGTTCTTC. Amino acids: CASGLTDPGLAGRSYNEQFF. Full variable domain (remainder filled in from reference TRBV7-9 and TRBJ2-1): DTGVSQNPRHKITKRGQNVTFRCDPISEHNRLYWYRQTLGQGPEFLTYFQNEAQLEKSRLLSDRFSAERPKGSFSTLEIQRTEQGDSAMYLCASGLTDPGLAGRSYNEQFFGPGTRLTVL.

This clonotype occurred many times. The rearrangement uses TRBV12-3 or TRBV12-4 and TRBJ2-6, with 8 positions matching TRBD2. The trim removed 5 bases at V and 2 bases at J, leaving 11 bases unmatched. This CDR3 is 18 amino acids long. The CDR3: CASSPQRASGPGANVLTF. Here the CDR3 DNA reads TGTGCCAGCAGTCCCCAACGGGCTAGCGGGCCTGGGGCCAACGTCCTGACTTTC.

The chain is built from TRBV20-1 and TRBJ2-5; TRBD1 might be the D (6 bases). Trimming took off 2 bases at V and 4 bases at J, with 11 bases between the two ends. The length of the CDR3 is 13 residues. CDR1 is DFQATT and CDR2 is SNEGSKA in the germline V gene (reference sequence). The CDR3 DNA follows: TGCAGTGCTAGAACAGGGTCGGTAGAGACCCAGTACTTC. As protein: CSARTGSVETQYF.

V is TRBV7-2 and J is TRBJ2-7; the D is unclear. CDR1 is SGHTA and CDR2 is FQGNSA in the germline V gene. The CDR3 sequence is 14 residues long. Trimming took 1 base from V and 0 from J, leaving 7 bases between them. CDR3 in amino acids: CASSLETYSYEQYF. The CDR3 DNA follows: TGTGCCAGCAGCTTAGAGACATACTCCTACGAGCAGTACTTC.

This clonotype was counted a few times. This sequence joins TRBV10-3 and TRBJ2-7; 10 nucleotides match TRBD1. V lost 10 bases and J lost 5; bases outside the gene matches: 8. The germline CDR1 and CDR2 sequences are ENHRY and SYGVKD. This CDR3 is 13 amino acids long. This CDR3 is CATSLTGGDEQYF. The CDR3, as DNA: TGTGCCACCTCCTTGACAGGGGGCGACGAGCAGTACTTC.

This clonotype was detected only a few times. The chain is built from TRBV7-2 and TRBJ2-3; 10 bases agree with TRBD2. V lost 5 bases, J lost 2 bases, and 4 bases stayed unmatched. This CDR3 spans 15 amino acids. Germline V gene data show CDR1 as SGHTA and CDR2 as FQGNSA. CDR3 sequence: CASSTSGIDTDTQYF. The CDR3 bases are TGTGCCAGCAGCACTAGCGGGATCGACACAGATACGCAGTATTTT.

This clonotype has just a few counts. The chain links TRBV11-2 to TRBJ2-2; D is perhaps TRBD2 (6 bases). The germline V and J ends were trimmed by 2 bases and 3 bases, with 28 bases remaining between them. CDR1 SGHAT and CDR2 FQNNGV come from the germline V gene. This CDR3 has 21 amino acids. Here the CDR3 DNA reads TGTGCCAGCAGCTTACCTAGGGTGGGAGGACGAACAAAGGGATACACCGGGGAGCTGTTTTTT. Residues: CASSLPRVGGRTKGYTGELFF. Combining the CDR3 with reference TRBV11-2 and TRBJ2-2 gives the whole variable domain EAGVAQSPRYKIIEKRQSVAFWCNPISGHATLYWYQQILGQGPKLLIQFQNNGVVDDSQLPKDRFSAERLKGVDSTLKIQPAKLEDSAVYLCASSLPRVGGRTKGYTGELFFGEGSRLTVL.

This clonotype was observed at least ten times. The chain employs TRBV6-4 and TRBJ2-1; 7 bases are a match to TRBD2. This CDR3 region has 17 residues. Trimming removed 5 bases from V and 0 bases from J; junction bases left unmatched: 10. Germline V gene lookup returns CDR1 MRHNA and CDR2 SNTAGT. The CDR3 nucleotides read TGTGCCAGCAGTCCCGATGGAGCGGGGAGCTCCTACAATGAGCAGTTCTTC. This gives the protein CASSPDGAGSSYNEQFF.

The chain links TRBV21-1 to TRBJ2-7; TRBD1, the table's D call, lacks a check against the DNA. TRBV21-1 is a recognized pseudogene. The CDR3 has 15 residues. Written as DNA, the CDR3 is TGTGCCAGCAGCAAAATCGCCAGGGGCGTGGACGAGCAGTACTTC. This translates into CASSKIARGVDEQYF.

This clonotype was observed a few times. In DNA form, the CDR3 reads TGTGCCAGCAGCCAAGATACCGGCGGCCAGAATACGCAGTATTTT. Amino acid sequence: CASSQDTGGQNTQYF. The chain carries TRBV3-1 and TRBJ2-3, with D unclear. Germline values: CDR1 LGHDT, CDR2 YNNKEL (reference sequence). The CDR3 consists of 15 residues. The V gene lost 0 bases and the J gene lost 7 bases, with 14 bases spanning the gap.

Only a few counts were recorded for this clonotype. The CDR3 protein is CSASGDAGSTYEQYF. CDR3 bases: TGCAGTGCTAGCGGGGATGCGGGATCCACCTACGAGCAGTACTTC. This chain uses TRBV20-1 with TRBJ2-7; tentatively, D is TRBD2 (6 bases). This CDR3 comprises 15 residues. The germline gives CDR1 DFQATT, CDR2 SNEGSKA (reference sequence). V lost 3 bases to trimming and J lost 2 bases, with 17 bases between them.

This clonotype was counted only a few times. Only one base separates this from a far larger clonotype, so it likely reflects a read error. V is TRBV6-1 and J is TRBJ2-7; D gene unclear. CDR3 size: 12 residues. The V gene lost 4 bases and the J gene lost 0 bases, with 4 bases spanning the gap. Germline CDR1 reads MNHNS; CDR2 reads SASEGT. This CDR3 reads CASSVPSYEQYF. CDR3 bases: TGTGCCAGCAGTGTACCCTCCTACGAGCAGTACTTC.

The chain combines TRBV20-1 with TRBJ2-3, with TRBD2 matching 12 bases. The CDR3 extends over 15 amino acids. Germline V gene lookup returns CDR1 DFQATT and CDR2 SNEGSKA (reference sequence). V shed 0 bases and J 5 bases; nucleotides not matched to a gene: 3. CDR3 sequence reads: CSARDKTSGGDTQYF. The CDR3 region has the DNA TGCAGTGCTAGAGATAAGACTAGCGGGGGAGATACGCAGTATTTT.

The chain is built from TRBV20-1 and TRBJ2-1; D remains unclear. The germline gives CDR1 DFQATT, CDR2 SNEGSKA (reference sequence). The CDR3 spans 19 residues. The V end lost 2 bases, the J end lost 0 bases, and 23 bases lay between the germline ends. The CDR3 here is CSARPFRDRGKSSYNEQFF. In DNA, the CDR3 is TGCAGTGCTAGACCTTTTCGAGACCGAGGAAAGAGCTCCTACAATGAGCAGTTCTTC.

V usage is TRBV10-3 and J usage is TRBJ1-1; D uncertain. Germline assignment: CDR1 ENHRY and CDR2 SYGVKD. The ends were cut back, 2 bases at V and 1 base at J, with 5 bases in the middle. This CDR3 region has 13 residues. As DNA, the CDR3 is TGTGCCATCAGTGAGGGGCCGAACACTGAAGCTTTCTTT. It encodes CAISEGPNTEAFF.

The chain uses TRBV6-1 and TRBJ2-1; D perhaps matches TRBD2 (6 bases). Germline V gives CDR1 MNHNS, CDR2 SASEGT. The CDR3 length is 11 residues. V lost 1 base to trimming and J lost 14 bases, with 9 bases between them. The CDR3 protein is CASSEVGEEFF. In nucleotides, the CDR3 is TGTGCCAGCAGTGAAGTAGGGGAGGAGTTCTTC.

This clonotype was counted at least ten times. V gene TRBV4-1 combines with J gene TRBJ2-5, with 9 bases fitting TRBD2. The germline CDR1 and CDR2 sequences are MGHRA and YSYEKL. There are 16 residues in the CDR3. J was trimmed by 2 bases and V by 8 bases; bases with no gene match: 12. The CDR3 DNA reads as TGCGCCAGCGGATGGATAGCGGGGGTGAAACAAGAGACCCAGTACTTC. Translating it yields CASGWIAGVKQETQYF.

The chain recombines TRBV5-6 with TRBJ2-1; a possible D gene is TRBD2 (5 bases). The germline V gene has CDR1 SGHDT and CDR2 YYEEEE. The germline V and J ends were trimmed by 2 bases and 10 bases, with 16 bases remaining between them. The CDR3 runs to 14 residues. The CDR3 here is CASSLGLNIEEQFF. CDR3 nucleotide sequence: TGTGCCAGCAGCTTAGGACTCAACATCGAAGAGCAGTTCTTC.

The J gene is TRBJ2-7, the V gene TRBV6-5; either TRBD1 or TRBD2 may fit D (7 bases each). V was pared by 6 bases and J by 3 bases, with 27 bases between. Germline CDR1 MNHEY, CDR2 SVGAGI. This CDR3 is built from 18 residues. CDR3 protein: CASSSRTYRGGGSYEQYF. The CDR3 DNA is TGTGCCAGCAGCTCTCGCACCTACAGGGGAGGGGGAAGCTACGAGCAGTACTTC.